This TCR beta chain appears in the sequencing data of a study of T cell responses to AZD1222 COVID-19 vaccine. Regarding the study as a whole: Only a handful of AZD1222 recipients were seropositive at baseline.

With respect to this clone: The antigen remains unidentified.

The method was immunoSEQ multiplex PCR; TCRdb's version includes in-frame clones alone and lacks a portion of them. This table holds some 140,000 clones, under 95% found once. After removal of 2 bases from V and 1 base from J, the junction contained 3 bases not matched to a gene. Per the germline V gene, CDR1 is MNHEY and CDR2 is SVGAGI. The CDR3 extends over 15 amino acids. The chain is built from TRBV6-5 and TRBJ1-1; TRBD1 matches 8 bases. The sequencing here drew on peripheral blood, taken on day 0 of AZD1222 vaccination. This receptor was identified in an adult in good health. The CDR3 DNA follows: TGTGCCAGCAGTTACCCCGGACAGGGGAACACTGAAGCTTTCTTT. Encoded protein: CASSYPGQGNTEAFF.